This T cell receptor (beta chain) is drawn from a study of T cell responses to AZD1222 COVID-19 vaccine. Findings and caveats of the study: There were mostly white British donors and more females than males, and clonal diversity was possibly underestimated.

V was shortened by 0 bases and J by 6 bases, with 12 bases between the two germline ends. The CDR3 loop spans 15 amino acids. Germline CDR1 and CDR2: MNHEY and SVGAGI. As for this clone: Its antigen is unidentified.

Method: immunoSEQ multiplex PCR; TCRdb's copy keeps in-frame clones and lacks some. The profile covers approximately 150,000 clones, with around nine tenths appearing a single time and under 5.5% taken by the ten largest. The chain employs TRBV6-5 and TRBJ2-1; D not certain. The source of this sequence is an adult in good health. Source: peripheral blood, taken on day 0 of AZD1222 vaccination. The CDR3, as DNA: TGTGCCAGCAGTTACTCTGTAGACTCCGCCAATGAGCAGTTCTTC. Translation: CASSYSVDSANEQFF.